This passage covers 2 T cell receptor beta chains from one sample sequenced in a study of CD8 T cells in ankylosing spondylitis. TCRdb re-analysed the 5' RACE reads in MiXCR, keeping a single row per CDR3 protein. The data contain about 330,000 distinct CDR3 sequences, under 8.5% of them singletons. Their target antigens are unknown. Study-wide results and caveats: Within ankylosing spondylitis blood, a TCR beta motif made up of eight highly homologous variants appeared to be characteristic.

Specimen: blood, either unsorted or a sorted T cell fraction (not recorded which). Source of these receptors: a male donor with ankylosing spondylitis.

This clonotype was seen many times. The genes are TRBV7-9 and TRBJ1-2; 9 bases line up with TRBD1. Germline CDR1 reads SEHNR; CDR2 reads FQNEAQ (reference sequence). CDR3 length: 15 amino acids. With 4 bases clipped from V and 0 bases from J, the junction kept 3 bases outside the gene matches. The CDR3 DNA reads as TGTGCCAGCAGCTCCACAGGGGGCCCTAACTATGGCTACACCTTC. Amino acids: CASSSTGGPNYGYTF.

As DNA, the CDR3 is TGTGCCACCAGTGACCCGGGCCGCAACTCCTACAATGAGCAGTTCTTC. Amino acid sequence: CATSDPGRNSYNEQFF. This chain joins TRBV24-1 and TRBJ2-1; unclear D gene. The germline V and J ends were trimmed by 4 bases and 0 bases, with 12 bases remaining between them. CDR1 KGHDR and CDR2 SFDVKD come from the germline V gene. There are 16 residues in the CDR3.